The source of this T cell receptor beta chain is a study of blood T cell repertoires in COVID-19. Looking at the study overall: PBMCs, B-cell-depleted T cells, or T cells provided the cDNA or gDNA that made up the material.

This clone has only a few counts. Participants, about 18 to 95 years old, spanned under 25 US areas. As originally analysed: Estimation of nucleated cell counts was performed using reference gene primer amplification. Clones were sequenced by immunoSEQ multiplex PCR, and TCRdb holds only the in-frame ones, with some missing. That table furnishes V, J and clone size, whereas the DNA furnished D and trimming. This table holds 400,000 to 500,000 clones, roughly 88% found once. The clonotype was recovered from a woman in her thirties or forties who had recovered from COVID-19. Material: PBMCs or T cells enriched from blood (not recorded which).

CDR3 protein: CASSPWTNQPQHF. The CDR3 DNA follows: TGTGCCAGTAGCCCCTGGACAAATCAGCCCCAGCATTTT. This chain joins TRBV19 and TRBJ1-5; possibly TRBD1 for D (5 bases). V was shortened by 6 bases and J by 4 bases, with 10 bases between the two germline ends. The germline V gene has CDR1 LNHDA and CDR2 SQIVND (reference sequence). The CDR3 is 13 amino acids.